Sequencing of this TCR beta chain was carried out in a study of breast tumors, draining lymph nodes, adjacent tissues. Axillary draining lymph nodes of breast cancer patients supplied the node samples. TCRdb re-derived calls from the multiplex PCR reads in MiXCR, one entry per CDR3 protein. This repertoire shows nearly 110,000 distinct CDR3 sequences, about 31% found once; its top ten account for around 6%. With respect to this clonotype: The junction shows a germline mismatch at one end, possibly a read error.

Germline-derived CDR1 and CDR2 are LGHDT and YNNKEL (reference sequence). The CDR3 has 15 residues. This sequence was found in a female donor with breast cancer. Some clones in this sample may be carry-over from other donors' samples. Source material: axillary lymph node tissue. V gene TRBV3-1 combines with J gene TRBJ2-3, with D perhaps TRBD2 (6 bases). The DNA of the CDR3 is TGCGCCAGCAGACAAGACGGACGGGGGAGGGATACGCAGTATTTT. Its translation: CASRQDGRGRDTQYF.